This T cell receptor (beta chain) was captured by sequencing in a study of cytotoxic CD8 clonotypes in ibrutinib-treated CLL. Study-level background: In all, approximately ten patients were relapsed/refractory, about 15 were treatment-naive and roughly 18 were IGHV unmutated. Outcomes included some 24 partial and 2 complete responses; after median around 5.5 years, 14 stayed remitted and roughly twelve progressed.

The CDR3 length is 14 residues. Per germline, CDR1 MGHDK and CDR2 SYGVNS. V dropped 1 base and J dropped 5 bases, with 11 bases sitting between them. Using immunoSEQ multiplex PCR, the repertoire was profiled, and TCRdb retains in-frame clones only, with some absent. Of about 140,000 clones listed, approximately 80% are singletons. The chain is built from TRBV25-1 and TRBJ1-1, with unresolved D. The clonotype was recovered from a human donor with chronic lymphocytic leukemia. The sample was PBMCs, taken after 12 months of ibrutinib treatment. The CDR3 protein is CASSEWTRDTEAFF. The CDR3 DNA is TGTGCCAGCAGTGAATGGACGAGGGATACTGAAGCTTTCTTT.